This TCR beta chain was documented in a study of cytomegalovirus exposure and HLA in healthy donors. Findings and limits, study-wide: Association of some 18,000 TCR beta sequences with HLA alleles was found at 0.05 false discovery rate in a later analysis. Earlier findings revealed that most TCR beta V segments proved productive either about 90% or about 30% of the time.

This clone was detected only once. Antigen specificity is unknown. Primers: 60 Vbeta forward and 13 Jbeta reverse. Here immunoSEQ multiplex PCR was the method, and the copy in TCRdb shows in-frame clones only, minus some. The table lists about 140,000 clones, over 70% of them singletons. Donors in the study were healthy people who gave bone marrow. Sequenced material: PBMCs. This TCR derives from a man aged 35 to 55 in good health and CMV-seropositive.

In DNA, the CDR3 is TGCAGCGCGACGACTAGCGGGGGGGCGAGTGAGCAGTTCTTC. Translating gives CSATTSGGASEQFF. The V call is TRBV29-1, the J call TRBJ2-1, with 14 bases lining up with TRBD2. The trim removed 7 bases at V and 9 bases at J, leaving 8 bases unmatched. CDR1 is SQVTM, CDR2 ANQGSEA, per germline. The CDR3 sequence is 14 residues long.